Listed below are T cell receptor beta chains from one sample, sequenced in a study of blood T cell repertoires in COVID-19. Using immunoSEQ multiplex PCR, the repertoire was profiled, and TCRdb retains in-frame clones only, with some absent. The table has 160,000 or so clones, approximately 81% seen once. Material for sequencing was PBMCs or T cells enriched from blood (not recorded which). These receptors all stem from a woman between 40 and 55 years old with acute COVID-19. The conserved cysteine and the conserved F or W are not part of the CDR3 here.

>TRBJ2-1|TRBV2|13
ASSAQGAPYNEQF
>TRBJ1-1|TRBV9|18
ASSRYQSTGTGAMNTEAF
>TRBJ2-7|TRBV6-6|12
ASSYTGQVFEQY
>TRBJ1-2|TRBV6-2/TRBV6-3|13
ASSYGQGRDYGYT
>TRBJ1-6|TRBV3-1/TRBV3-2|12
ASSQRQIISPLH
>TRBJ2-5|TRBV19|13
ASSDRPSVQETQY
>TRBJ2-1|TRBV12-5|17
ASGSRTPGGVRGYNEQF
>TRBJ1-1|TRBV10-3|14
AISESAQAGGTEAF
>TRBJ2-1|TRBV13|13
ASSFGTSGTDEQF
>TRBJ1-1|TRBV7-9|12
ASSLGPPDTEAF
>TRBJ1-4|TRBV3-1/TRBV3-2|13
ASSPAGLRASKLF
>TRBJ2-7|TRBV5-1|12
ASSSGLAGAEQY
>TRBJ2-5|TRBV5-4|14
ASSPALAARQETQY
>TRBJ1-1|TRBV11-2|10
ASSFLGTEAF
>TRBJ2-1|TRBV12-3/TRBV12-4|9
ASSLGTSAF
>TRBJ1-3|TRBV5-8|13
ASSLAGGTGNTIY
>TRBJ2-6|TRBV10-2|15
ASRGTGEASGANVLT
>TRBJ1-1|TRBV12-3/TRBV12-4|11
ASSLSATGEAF
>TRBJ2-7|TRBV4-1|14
ASSHAGQGILHEQY
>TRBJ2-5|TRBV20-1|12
SASGGDHQETQY
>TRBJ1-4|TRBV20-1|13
SASRDRVLGEKLF
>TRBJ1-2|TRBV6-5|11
ASRIPGGRGYT
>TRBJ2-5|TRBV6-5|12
ASRMGGSQWTQY
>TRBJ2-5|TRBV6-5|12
ASSFSGEGRTQY
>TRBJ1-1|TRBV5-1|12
ASSLGEGNTEAF
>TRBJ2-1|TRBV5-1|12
ASSSAQGPQEQF
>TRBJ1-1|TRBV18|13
ASSLGQGGNTEAF
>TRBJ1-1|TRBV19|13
ASRMGQGHTAEAF
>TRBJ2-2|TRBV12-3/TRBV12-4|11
ASRPGVSGELF
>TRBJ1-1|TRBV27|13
ASKPPSAGQGEAF
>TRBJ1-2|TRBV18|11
ASSPIQGNGYT
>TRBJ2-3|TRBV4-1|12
ASSRGTSTDTQY
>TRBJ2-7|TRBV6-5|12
ASRIRAGLKEQY
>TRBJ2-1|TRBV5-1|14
ASSSLGSSSYNEQF
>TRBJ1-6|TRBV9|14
ASSVGTGGRDSPLH
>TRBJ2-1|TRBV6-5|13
ASQSGLAGGDEQF
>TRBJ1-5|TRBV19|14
ASSTTAYYSNQPQH
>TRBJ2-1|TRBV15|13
ATSREVTSGNEQF
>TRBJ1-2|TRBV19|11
ASSAGQGGGYT
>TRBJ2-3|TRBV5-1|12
ASSLTGGSDTQY
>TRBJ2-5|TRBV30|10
AGGTGTGTQY
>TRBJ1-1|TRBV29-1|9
SVEDGSKAF
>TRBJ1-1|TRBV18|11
ASSPAGSLGAF
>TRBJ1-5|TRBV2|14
ASSEGDRGFNQPQH
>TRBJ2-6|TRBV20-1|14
SASVQMDSGANVLT
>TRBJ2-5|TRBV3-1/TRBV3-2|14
ASSPQDRGLQQTQY
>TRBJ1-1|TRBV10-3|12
AISVDRGDTEAF
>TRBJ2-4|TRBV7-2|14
ASSLGQGIAKNIQY
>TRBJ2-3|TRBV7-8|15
ASSRTSGRLGADTQY
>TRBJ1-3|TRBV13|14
ASSLEGQRAGNTIY
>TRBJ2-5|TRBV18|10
ASSPGGETQY
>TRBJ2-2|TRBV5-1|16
ASSSGFRQGASTGELF
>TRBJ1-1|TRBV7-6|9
ASFGTGKAF
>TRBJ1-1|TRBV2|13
ASRGLGVMNTEAF
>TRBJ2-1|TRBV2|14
ASSTGTSGSQNEQF
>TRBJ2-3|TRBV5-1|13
ASSTGRGYTDTQY